Below, one TCR beta chain is given with its context. Its antigen is unidentified. The record originates from a study of CD8 T cells in ankylosing spondylitis. Overall study findings and caveats: Reported data indicate significant enrichment of disease-linked clones within matched ankylosing spondylitis synovial fluid. Ankylosing spondylitis blood seemed to carry a telltale TCR beta motif made of under ten highly homologous variants.

This CDR3 is built from 14 residues. CDR1 is SQVTM, CDR2 ANQGSEA, per germline. The V end lost 6 bases, the J end lost 1 base, and 12 bases lay between the germline ends. Each CDR3 protein is one row after TCRdb ran MiXCR on the 5' RACE reads. The sample holds over 600,000 distinct CDR3 sequences, over 15% seen once. The chain joins TRBV29-1 to TRBJ2-2; D remains ambiguous. Input material: blood, either unsorted or a sorted T cell fraction (not recorded which). This TCR was recovered from a male donor with ankylosing spondylitis. The CDR3 nucleotides are TGCAGCGTCGGAAGTGGTGGGAACACCGGGGAGCTGTTTTTT. This codes for CSVGSGGNTGELFF.